This is a list of T cell receptor beta chains from one sample in a study of blood T cell repertoires in COVID-19. The table came from immunoSEQ multiplex PCR; TCRdb's copy has only in-frame clones and leaves some out. This table holds roughly 200,000 clones, more than 70% found once. The specimen was peripheral blood. Every receptor here comes from a man younger than 35 with active or convalescent COVID-19. Each CDR3 is given with its conserved first and last residue. Fields, in order: J gene, clone size, V gene, CDR3 protein. Where a row states a size, it is once, few, many or the class of an expanded clone; other rows omit it.

J: TRBJ1-2; size: -; V: TRBV19; CDR3: CASRPTGFYLRDYGYTF
J: TRBJ1-1; size: -; V: TRBV5-5; CDR3: CASSLANRENTEAFF
J: TRBJ1-1; size: -; V: TRBV7-9; CDR3: CASSPLGRVNTEAFF
J: TRBJ2-3; size: -; V: TRBV6-2/TRBV6-3; CDR3: CASSYEGFGDTQYF
J: TRBJ1-6; size: -; V: TRBV2; CDR3: CASRVESPLHF
J: TRBJ1-1; size: -; V: TRBV30; CDR3: CASRELTEAFF
J: TRBJ1-6; size: -; V: TRBV7-9; CDR3: CASSLGQGDSPLHF
J: TRBJ2-3; size: -; V: TRBV29-1; CDR3: CSALKGGGTDTQYF
J: TRBJ2-3; size: -; V: TRBV19; CDR3: CASRGLADDTQYF
J: TRBJ2-7; size: -; V: TRBV19; CDR3: CASSRGHGVSYEQYF
J: TRBJ2-3; size: -; V: TRBV30; CDR3: CAWSPPGLAATDTQYF
J: TRBJ2-5; size: -; V: TRBV5-1; CDR3: CASSSLAGIQETQYF
J: TRBJ1-1; size: -; V: TRBV5-1; CDR3: CASSQQQTNTEAFF
J: TRBJ1-4; size: -; V: TRBV5-5; CDR3: CASSLGPGGEAKLFF
J: TRBJ1-2; size: few; V: TRBV18; CDR3: CASSPASPDRGYYGYTF
J: TRBJ2-5; size: -; V: TRBV7-2; CDR3: CASSLDFTGSAETQYF
J: TRBJ1-5; size: -; V: TRBV20-1; CDR3: CSASSEGSGQPQHF
J: TRBJ1-1; size: -; V: TRBV3-1/TRBV3-2; CDR3: CASSLLTGGTEAFF
J: TRBJ2-1; size: -; V: TRBV6-6; CDR3: CASSRGRGAASYNEQFF
J: TRBJ1-1; size: -; V: TRBV3-1/TRBV3-2; CDR3: CASSQDMRRGRLNTEAFF
J: TRBJ1-1; size: -; V: TRBV5-1; CDR3: CASSPTGMMNTEAFF
J: TRBJ1-5; size: -; V: TRBV4-1; CDR3: CASSASRQTSNQPQHF
J: TRBJ2-2; size: once; V: TRBV30; CDR3: CAWSPGGTARSNTGELFF
J: TRBJ1-3; size: -; V: TRBV18; CDR3: CASSPQRNTIYF
J: TRBJ1-6; size: -; V: TRBV7-3; CDR3: CASSLETGRNSPLHF
J: TRBJ2-1; size: -; V: TRBV5-5; CDR3: CASSPFERERNEQFF
J: TRBJ1-5; size: -; V: TRBV30; CDR3: CAWSRTTGSSNQPQHF
J: TRBJ1-1; size: once; V: TRBV19; CDR3: CASSRRGAGTEAFF
J: TRBJ2-1; size: -; V: TRBV21-1; CDR3: CASRGQEINNEQFF
J: TRBJ1-4; size: -; V: TRBV9; CDR3: CASGGVENEKLFF
J: TRBJ2-7; size: -; V: TRBV3-1/TRBV3-2; CDR3: CASSPRLASPYEQYF
J: TRBJ1-1; size: few; V: TRBV7-3; CDR3: CASRGQMNTEAFF
J: TRBJ1-5; size: -; V: TRBV19; CDR3: CASSIKLSSNQPQHF
J: TRBJ2-3; size: once; V: TRBV5-6; CDR3: CATVDRVGDTQYF
J: TRBJ2-3; size: -; V: TRBV11-2; CDR3: CASSSFLQLYF
J: TRBJ2-4; size: -; V: TRBV13; CDR3: CASSLRDRGKNIQYF
J: TRBJ1-6; size: -; V: TRBV20-1; CDR3: CSASDRDRGRGRSPLHF
J: TRBJ2-1; size: -; V: TRBV30; CDR3: CAFNPRDNEQFF
J: TRBJ2-1; size: few; V: TRBV10-3; CDR3: CAITPKQGDEQFF
J: TRBJ1-1; size: -; V: TRBV19; CDR3: CASSRQGQWTEAFF
J: TRBJ2-1; size: -; V: TRBV6-5; CDR3: CASTREFDNEQFF
J: TRBJ1-2; size: -; V: TRBV5-6; CDR3: CASSSTGNYGYTF
J: TRBJ2-1; size: once; V: TRBV7-2; CDR3: CASSLTPTSGIYNEQFF
J: TRBJ1-2; size: -; V: TRBV6-6; CDR3: CASSPGQIYGYTF
J: TRBJ2-1; size: -; V: TRBV27; CDR3: CASSWTSGMSNEQFF
J: TRBJ2-7; size: few; V: TRBV7-9; CDR3: CASSLGQGGEQYF